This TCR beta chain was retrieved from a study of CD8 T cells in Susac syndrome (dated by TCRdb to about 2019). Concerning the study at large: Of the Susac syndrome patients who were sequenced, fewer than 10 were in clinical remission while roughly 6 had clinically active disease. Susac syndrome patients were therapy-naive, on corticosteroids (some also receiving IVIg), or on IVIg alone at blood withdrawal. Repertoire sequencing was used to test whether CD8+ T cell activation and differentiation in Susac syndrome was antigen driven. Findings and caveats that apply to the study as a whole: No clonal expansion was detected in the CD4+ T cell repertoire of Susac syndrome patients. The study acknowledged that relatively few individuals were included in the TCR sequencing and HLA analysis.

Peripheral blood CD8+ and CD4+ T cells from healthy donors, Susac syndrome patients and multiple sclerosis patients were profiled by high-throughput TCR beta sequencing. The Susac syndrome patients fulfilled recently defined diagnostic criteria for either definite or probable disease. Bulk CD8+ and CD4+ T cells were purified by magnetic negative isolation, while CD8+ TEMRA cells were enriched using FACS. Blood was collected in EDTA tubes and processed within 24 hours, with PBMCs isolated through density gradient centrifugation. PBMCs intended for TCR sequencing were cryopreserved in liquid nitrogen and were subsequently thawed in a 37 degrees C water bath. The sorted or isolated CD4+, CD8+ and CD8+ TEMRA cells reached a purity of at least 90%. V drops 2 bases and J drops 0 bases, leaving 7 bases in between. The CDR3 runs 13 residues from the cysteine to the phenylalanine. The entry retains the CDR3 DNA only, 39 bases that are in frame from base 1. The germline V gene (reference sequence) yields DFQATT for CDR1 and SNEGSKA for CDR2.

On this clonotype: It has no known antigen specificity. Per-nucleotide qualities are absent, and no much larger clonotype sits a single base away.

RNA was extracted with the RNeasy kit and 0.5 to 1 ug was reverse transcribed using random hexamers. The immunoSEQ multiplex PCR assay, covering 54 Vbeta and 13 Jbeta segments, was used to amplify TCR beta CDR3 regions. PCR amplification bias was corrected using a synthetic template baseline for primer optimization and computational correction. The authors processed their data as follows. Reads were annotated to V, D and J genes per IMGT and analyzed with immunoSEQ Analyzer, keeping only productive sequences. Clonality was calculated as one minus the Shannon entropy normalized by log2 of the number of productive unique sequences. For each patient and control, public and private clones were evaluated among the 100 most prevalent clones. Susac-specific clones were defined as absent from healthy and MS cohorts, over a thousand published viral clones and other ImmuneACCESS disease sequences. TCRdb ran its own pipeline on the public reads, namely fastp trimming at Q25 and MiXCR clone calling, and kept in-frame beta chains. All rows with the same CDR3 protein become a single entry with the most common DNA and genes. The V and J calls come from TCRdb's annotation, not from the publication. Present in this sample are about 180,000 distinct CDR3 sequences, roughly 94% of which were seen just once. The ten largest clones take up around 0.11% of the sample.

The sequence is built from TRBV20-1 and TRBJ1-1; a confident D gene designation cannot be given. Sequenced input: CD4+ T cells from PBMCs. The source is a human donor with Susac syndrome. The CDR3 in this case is CSARKGLNTEAFF. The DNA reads TGCAGTGCTAGAAAGGGTTTGAACACTGAAGCTTTCTTT.